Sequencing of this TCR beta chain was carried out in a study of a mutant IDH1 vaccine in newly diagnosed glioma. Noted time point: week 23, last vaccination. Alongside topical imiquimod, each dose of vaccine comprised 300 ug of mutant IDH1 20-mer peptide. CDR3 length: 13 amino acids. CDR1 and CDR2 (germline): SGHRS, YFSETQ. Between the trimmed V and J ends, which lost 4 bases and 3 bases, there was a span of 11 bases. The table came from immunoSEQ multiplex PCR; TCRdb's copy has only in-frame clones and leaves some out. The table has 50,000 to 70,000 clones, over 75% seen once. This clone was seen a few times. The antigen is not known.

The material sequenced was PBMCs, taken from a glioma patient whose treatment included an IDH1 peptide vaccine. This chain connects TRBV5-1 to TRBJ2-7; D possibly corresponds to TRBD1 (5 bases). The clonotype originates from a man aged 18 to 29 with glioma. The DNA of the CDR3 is TGCGCCAGCAGCGACGACAGTAGCTACGAGCAGTACTTC. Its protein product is CASSDDSSYEQYF.